This TCR beta chain was identified in a study of cytomegalovirus exposure and HLA in healthy donors. General study results and limits: Associated with cytomegalovirus, according to the listing, were some 150 TCR beta chains. Accounts indicate the classifier identified cytomegalovirus status with strong specificity and sensitivity. Despite most TCR sequences being rare, some public TCRs occurred in many donors.

Among the 120 or so subjects of the validation cohort, separate from the roughly 670-subject first cohort, were the donors. A word on this clone: The antigen is unknown.

Sequencing used immunoSEQ multiplex PCR; TCRdb keeps in-frame clones, though not all of them. This table holds 150,000 to 170,000 clones, about 88% found once. The germline gives CDR1 SGHRS, CDR2 YFSETQ. J gave up 5 bases and V 0 bases, and 9 bases lay outside the gene matches. The length of the CDR3 is 17 residues. The chain has TRBV5-1 and TRBJ2-3; TRBD2 agrees at 10 bases. The sequenced sample consisted of PBMCs. This receptor was obtained from a man aged 18 to 30 in good health and CMV-seropositive. The CDR3 spells CASSLARSGGAKDTQYF. The CDR3, as DNA: TGCGCCAGCAGCTTGGCCAGGAGCGGGGGGGCAAAAGATACGCAGTATTTT.